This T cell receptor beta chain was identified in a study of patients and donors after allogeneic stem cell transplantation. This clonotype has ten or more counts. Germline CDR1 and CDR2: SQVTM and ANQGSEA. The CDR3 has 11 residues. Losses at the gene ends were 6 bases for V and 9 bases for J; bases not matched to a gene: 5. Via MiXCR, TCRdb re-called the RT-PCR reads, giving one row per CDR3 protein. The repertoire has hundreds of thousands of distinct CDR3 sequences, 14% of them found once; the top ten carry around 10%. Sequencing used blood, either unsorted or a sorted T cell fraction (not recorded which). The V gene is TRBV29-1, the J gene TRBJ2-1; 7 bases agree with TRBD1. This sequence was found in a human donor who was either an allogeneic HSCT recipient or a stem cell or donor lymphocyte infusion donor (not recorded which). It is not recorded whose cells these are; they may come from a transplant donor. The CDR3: CSVAPGGEQFF. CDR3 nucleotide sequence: TGCAGCGTCGCCCCAGGGGGTGAGCAGTTCTTC.